The rows below give T cell receptor beta chains drawn from one sample of a study of cytomegalovirus exposure and HLA in healthy donors. TCRdb keeps only in-frame clones here, not all; method: immunoSEQ multiplex PCR. Seen here are about 150,000 clones, roughly three quarters observed once, and the top ten hold roughly 14%. The sequencing sample was made of PBMCs. These receptors all stem from a woman aged 40 to 50 in good health and CMV-seronegative. Each CDR3 is given with its conserved first and last residue. D genes are given only for firm matches. The size field is filled for only some rows; it gives once, few, many or a size class.

size: once; J: TRBJ1-2; D: .; V: TRBV29-1; CDR3: CSAATGIDYGYTF; DNA: TGCAGCGCAGCCACGGGTATCGACTATGGCTACACCTTC
size: .; J: TRBJ2-1; D: TRBD2; V: TRBV7-2; CDR3: CASSKLAGTYEQFF; DNA: TGTGCCAGCAGCAAACTAGCGGGAACCTATGAGCAGTTCTTC
size: .; J: TRBJ1-5; D: .; V: TRBV28; CDR3: CATTATNQPQHF; DNA: TGTGCCACCACCGCCACAAATCAGCCCCAGCATTTT
size: .; J: TRBJ2-1; D: .; V: TRBV2; CDR3: CASRQMTAYNEQFF; DNA: TGTGCCAGCAGACAAATGACAGCCTACAATGAGCAGTTCTTC
size: .; J: TRBJ1-5; D: .; V: TRBV2; CDR3: CASMSGGNQPQHF; DNA: TGTGCCAGCATGTCCGGGGGCAATCAGCCCCAGCATTTT
size: .; J: TRBJ2-7; D: .; V: TRBV29-1; CDR3: CSVVGREAYEQYF; DNA: TGCAGCGTTGTGGGTAGGGAGGCCTACGAGCAGTACTTC
size: .; J: TRBJ1-2; D: TRBD1; V: TRBV7-6; CDR3: CASSPGQSANYGYTF; DNA: TGTGCCAGCAGCCCGGGACAGTCTGCTAACTATGGCTACACCTTC
size: few; J: TRBJ2-5; D: TRBD2; V: TRBV25-1; CDR3: CASSDDSGVKTQYF; DNA: TGTGCCAGCAGTGATGATAGCGGGGTTAAGACCCAGTACTTC
size: .; J: TRBJ2-2; D: TRBD2; V: TRBV7-2; CDR3: CASSLEVGGAGELFF; DNA: TGTGCCAGCAGCTTAGAGGTCGGGGGGGCGGGTGAGCTGTTTTTT
size: .; J: TRBJ1-6; D: TRBD1; V: TRBV14; CDR3: CASSYRTGNSPLHF; DNA: TGTGCCAGCAGCTACCGGACAGGGAATTCACCCCTCCACTTT
size: .; J: TRBJ1-1; D: .; V: TRBV6-5; CDR3: CASSLASGTEAFF; DNA: TGTGCCAGCAGTCTCGCCTCGGGGACTGAAGCTTTCTTT
size: .; J: TRBJ2-7; D: TRBD1; V: TRBV6-5; CDR3: CASSYSDRSGEQYF; DNA: TGTGCCAGCAGTTACTCGGACAGGTCAGGCGAGCAGTACTTC
size: .; J: TRBJ2-3; D: TRBD2; V: TRBV7-9; CDR3: CASSSSGRADTQYF; DNA: TGTGCCAGCAGCTCTAGCGGGAGGGCAGATACGCAGTATTTT
size: .; J: TRBJ2-7; D: .; V: TRBV28; CDR3: CASNLNVEDKSF; DNA: TGTGCCAGCAATCTAAACGTCGAGGACAAAAGCTTC
size: few; J: TRBJ1-6; D: .; V: TRBV27; CDR3: CASSPRTEDNSPLHF; DNA: TGTGCCAGCAGTCCTAGGACTGAAGATAATTCACCCCTCCACTTT
size: .; J: TRBJ2-5; D: .; V: TRBV9; CDR3: CASSISGGETQYF; DNA: TGTGCCAGCAGCATTAGTGGCGGAGAGACCCAGTACTTC
size: .; J: TRBJ1-6; D: .; V: TRBV9; CDR3: CASSVVGSGLNSPLHF; DNA: TGTGCCAGCAGCGTAGTGGGATCGGGACTAAATTCACCCCTCCACTTT
size: .; J: TRBJ2-6; D: .; V: TRBV6-5; CDR3: CASTPGIWANGLTF; DNA: TGTGCCAGCACCCCCGGCATCTGGGCCAACGGCCTGACTTTC
size: .; J: TRBJ2-5; D: .; V: TRBV5-1; CDR3: CASSSEPGVSMETQYF; DNA: TGCGCCAGCAGTTCCGAGCCGGGGGTTTCAATGGAGACCCAGTACTTC
size: .; J: TRBJ2-1; D: .; V: TRBV15; CDR3: CATSLGLTRSNNEQFF; DNA: TGTGCCACCAGCCTGGGTCTTACGCGGAGTAACAATGAGCAGTTCTTC
size: .; J: TRBJ1-4; D: .; V: TRBV18; CDR3: CASSPPPVHRDHEKLFF; DNA: TGTGCCAGCTCACCACCGCCGGTTCATCGGGATCATGAAAAACTGTTTTTT
size: .; J: TRBJ1-5; D: .; V: TRBV28; CDR3: CASSLWGQQGSREQPQHF; DNA: TGTGCCAGCAGTTTATGGGGGCAACAGGGTTCGAGGGAGCAGCCCCAGCATTTT
size: .; J: TRBJ1-1; D: .; V: TRBV5-5; CDR3: CASRTGNTEAFF; DNA: TGTGCCAGCAGGACAGGGAACACTGAAGCTTTCTTT
size: .; J: TRBJ1-2; D: TRBD1; V: TRBV19; CDR3: CASSLGQGVYGYTF; DNA: TGTGCCAGTAGTTTGGGACAGGGTGTCTATGGCTACACCTTC
size: .; J: TRBJ2-2; D: TRBD1; V: TRBV15; CDR3: CATSRETGGAGELFF; DNA: TGTGCCACCAGCAGAGAGACAGGGGGAGCCGGGGAGCTGTTTTTT
size: .; J: TRBJ2-2; D: TRBD1; V: TRBV7-2; CDR3: CASSFLDRDDGELFF; DNA: TGTGCCAGCAGTTTCCTGGACAGGGATGACGGGGAGCTGTTTTTT
size: few; J: TRBJ1-1; D: TRBD1; V: TRBV27; CDR3: CASSLKFTGVANDKAFF; DNA: TGTGCCAGCAGCTTGAAGTTCACAGGGGTAGCAAACGACAAAGCTTTCTTT
size: few; J: TRBJ2-3; D: TRBD2; V: TRBV7-3; CDR3: CASSFSGGATDTQYF; DNA: TGTGCCAGCAGCTTTAGCGGGGGGGCAACAGATACGCAGTATTTT
size: .; J: TRBJ2-7; D: .; V: TRBV7-9; CDR3: CSSSSLTSLGYEQYF; DNA: TGTTCCAGCAGCTCCTTGACAAGTCTGGGCTACGAGCAGTACTTC
size: .; J: TRBJ2-1; D: TRBD2; V: TRBV28; CDR3: CASSLSLSIAGGSNEQFF; DNA: TGTGCCAGCAGTTTATCCCTATCGATAGCGGGAGGGAGTAATGAGCAGTTCTTC
size: .; J: TRBJ2-7; D: .; V: TRBV11-2; CDR3: CASSLGASGTYEQYF; DNA: TGTGCCAGCAGCCTGGGGGCTAGCGGAACCTACGAGCAGTACTTC
size: once; J: TRBJ2-7; D: .; V: TRBV7-9; CDR3: CASSLAGGSSYEQYF; DNA: TGTGCCAGCAGCTTAGCAGGGGGAAGCTCCTACGAGCAGTACTTC
size: .; J: TRBJ2-3; D: .; V: TRBV7-2; CDR3: CASSLGAGSDTQYF; DNA: TGTGCCAGCAGCTTAGGGGCAGGGTCAGATACGCAGTATTTT
size: .; J: TRBJ1-1; D: .; V: TRBV29-1; CDR3: CSGTIGGANTEAFF; DNA: TGCAGCGGGACCATCGGGGGGGCGAACACTGAAGCTTTCTTT
size: .; J: TRBJ2-6; D: TRBD2; V: TRBV4-1; CDR3: CASSPEGAGVTGANVLTF; DNA: TGCGCCAGCAGCCCCGAGGGTGCGGGAGTAACTGGGGCCAACGTCCTGACTTTC
size: .; J: TRBJ2-3; D: TRBD2; V: TRBV27; CDR3: CASRPLLGGVGTDTQYF; DNA: TGTGCCAGCAGGCCCCTGTTGGGGGGGGTAGGCACAGATACGCAGTATTTT
size: once; J: TRBJ2-2; D: TRBD1; V: TRBV13; CDR3: CASSIRQGKAGELFF; DNA: TGTGCCAGCAGCATAAGACAGGGGAAGGCCGGGGAGCTGTTTTTT
size: .; J: TRBJ2-7; D: .; V: TRBV19; CDR3: CASSSQGGDEQYF; DNA: TGTGCCAGTAGTTCACAGGGTGGCGACGAGCAGTACTTC
size: .; J: TRBJ1-6; D: .; V: TRBV5-6; CDR3: CASSLRTARASPLHF; DNA: TGTGCCAGCAGCTTAAGAACTGCGAGGGCTTCACCCCTCCACTTT
size: .; J: TRBJ1-5; D: TRBD1; V: TRBV19; CDR3: CASRGQGEFNQPQHF; DNA: TGTGCCAGTAGGGGACAGGGAGAATTCAATCAGCCCCAGCATTTT
size: .; J: TRBJ2-1; D: TRBD2; V: TRBV6-6; CDR3: CASSSSPSGSANEQFF; DNA: TGTGCCAGCAGTTCTTCCCCGAGCGGGAGCGCCAATGAGCAGTTCTTC
size: .; J: TRBJ2-7; D: TRBD2; V: TRBV28; CDR3: CASSLRGLAGGEYF; DNA: TGTGCCAGCAGTTTAAGGGGGCTAGCGGGAGGGGAGTACTTC
size: .; J: TRBJ2-2; D: TRBD2; V: TRBV27; CDR3: CASSQTSGGELFF; DNA: TGTGCAAGCAGTCAGACTAGCGGCGGGGAGCTGTTTTTT
size: .; J: TRBJ1-5; D: TRBD1; V: TRBV28; CDR3: CASRSTGGVFRNQPQHF; DNA: TGTGCCAGCAGATCTACAGGGGGGGTATTCCGGAATCAGCCCCAGCATTTT
size: .; J: TRBJ2-7; D: TRBD2; V: TRBV7-3; CDR3: CASSLMWGGYEQYF; DNA: TGTGCCAGCAGCTTAATGTGGGGGGGCTACGAGCAGTACTTC
size: .; J: TRBJ1-2; D: .; V: TRBV29-1; CDR3: CSVEEGRGYTF; DNA: TGCAGCGTTGAGGAGGGCAGAGGCTACACCTTC
size: .; J: TRBJ1-4; D: TRBD1; V: TRBV6-5; CDR3: CASSFYDRGNEKLFF; DNA: TGTGCCAGCAGTTTTTATGACAGGGGGAATGAAAAACTGTTTTTT
size: .; J: TRBJ2-5; D: .; V: TRBV5-1; CDR3: CASSPGGSTGTIETQYF; DNA: TGCGCCAGCAGCCCTGGGGGGTCGACAGGGACGATCGAGACCCAGTACTTC
size: .; J: TRBJ2-7; D: TRBD2; V: TRBV27; CDR3: CASSSNYQRGTVF; DNA: TGTGCCAGCAGTTCGAATTATCAGCGGGGGACGGTCTTC
size: .; J: TRBJ1-1; D: .; V: TRBV18; CDR3: CASSTDRNTEAFF; DNA: TGTGCCAGCTCAACCGACAGGAACACTGAAGCTTTCTTT
size: .; J: TRBJ2-2; D: TRBD2; V: TRBV19; CDR3: CASSRGTRVVVGSPDPKNTGELFF; DNA: TGTGCCAGTAGTAGGGGGACTAGAGTGGTGGTCGGATCACCGGATCCGAAGAACACCGGGGAGCTGTTTTTT
size: .; J: TRBJ2-5; D: .; V: TRBV6-1; CDR3: CASSAALQETQYF; DNA: TGTGCCAGCAGTGCAGCCCTCCAAGAGACCCAGTACTTC
size: .; J: TRBJ1-1; D: TRBD1; V: TRBV11-3; CDR3: CASSLAPDREKAFF; DNA: TGTGCCAGCAGCTTAGCCCCGGACAGGGAAAAAGCTTTCTTT
size: once; J: TRBJ2-1; D: .; V: TRBV27; CDR3: CASSKPSGGINEQFF; DNA: TGTGCCAGCAGTAAACCTAGTGGGGGGATCAATGAGCAGTTCTTC
size: .; J: TRBJ2-1; D: .; V: TRBV2; CDR3: CAKWTGRNEQFF; DNA: TGTGCCAAGTGGACTGGCCGTAATGAGCAGTTCTTC
size: .; J: TRBJ2-7; D: TRBD2; V: TRBV14; CDR3: CASSQSRGRSLYEQYF; DNA: TGTGCCAGCAGCCAGTCCCGCGGGAGAAGTTTGTACGAGCAGTACTTC
size: .; J: TRBJ1-4; D: .; V: TRBV18; CDR3: CASSLETTNEKLFF; DNA: TGTGCCAGCTCACTAGAAACAACTAATGAAAAACTGTTTTTT
size: few; J: TRBJ2-1; D: .; V: TRBV27; CDR3: CASSLRVNHEQFF; DNA: TGTGCCAGCAGTTTGAGGGTTAACCATGAGCAGTTCTTC
size: .; J: TRBJ2-4; D: TRBD1; V: TRBV10-1; CDR3: CASSDRDRGTKNSQYF; DNA: TGCGCCAGCAGTGATAGGGACAGGGGAACCAAAAACAGTCAGTACTTC